These 23 T cell receptor beta chains were all obtained from the same sample, sequenced in a study of cytomegalovirus exposure and HLA in healthy donors. The PCR had 60 Vbeta and 13 Jbeta primers. Measured with immunoSEQ multiplex PCR; TCRdb has only the in-frame clones, and not every one. The sample consists of 150,000 or so clones, 70% to 80% of them appearing once. The specimen was PBMCs. These receptors were collected from a woman aged 40 to 50 in good health and CMV-seronegative.

This sequence joins TRBV10-1 and TRBJ1-2, with D possibly matching TRBD1 (6 bases). Trimming removed 5 bases at V and 8 bases at J, with 15 bases between. The CDR3 spans 13 residues. Germline lookup yields CDR1 WNHNN and CDR2 SYGVQD (reference sequence). CDR3 in DNA: TGCGCCAGCAGTACCCAGGGGCAGAGGGGCTACACCTTC. Its translation is CASSTQGQRGYTF.

With regard to this clone: A junction boundary mismatches the germline segment, possibly from a read error. This chain joins TRBV7-7 and TRBJ2-2; D unclear. The CDR3 extends over 15 amino acids. Germline assignment: CDR1 SSHAT and CDR2 FNYEAQ (reference sequence). The CDR3 DNA reads as TGTGCTAGCAGCTTGGTAGCTAGGAACACCGGGGAGCTGTTTTTT. It encodes CASSLVARNTGELFF.

Worth noting for this clone: The CDR3 ends on some other residue instead of the conserved phenylalanine or tryptophan, so this is likely a read error. The chain joins TRBV6-1 to TRBJ2-2; D ambiguous. Trimming pared 10 bases from V and 1 base from J, leaving 10 bases between. This CDR3 contains 13 residues. The germline gives CDR1 MNHNS, CDR2 SASEGT. The CDR3 is CATNHQNTGELFV. The CDR3 nucleotides read TGTGCCACAAATCACCAGAACACCGGGGAGCTGTTTGTT.

The chain links TRBV6-5 to TRBJ1-4; tentatively, D is TRBD1 (5 bases). The CDR3 loop spans 16 amino acids. Trimming left V 2 bases short and J 4 bases short, with 14 bases between. Germline V gives CDR1 MNHEY, CDR2 SVGAGI. The CDR3 nucleotides are TGTGCCAGCAGTTACAGGGGTGTGAAGGGTAATGAAAAACTGTTTTTT. Encoded protein: CASSYRGVKGNEKLFF.

This sequence joins TRBV6-5 and TRBJ1-6; 10 bases agree with TRBD1. This CDR3 spans 16 amino acids. Trimming removed 0 bases from V and 10 bases from J; junction bases left unmatched: 6. In germline, CDR1 is MNHEY, CDR2 SVGAGI. CDR3 loop: CASSYSWDRGGSPLHF. CDR3 coding DNA: TGTGCCAGCAGTTACTCTTGGGACAGGGGAGGATCACCCCTCCACTTT.

The chain employs TRBV5-1 and TRBJ2-7; 7 bases match TRBD1. CDR1 is SGHRS, CDR2 YFSETQ, per germline. V was pared by 3 bases and J by 0 bases, with 15 bases of the junction left unmatched. The CDR3 length is 18 residues. CDR3 in amino acids: CASSSYFGTVSYSYEQYF. Here the CDR3 DNA reads TGCGCCAGCAGCTCATACTTCGGGACAGTCTCTTACTCCTACGAGCAGTACTTC.

The gene calls are TRBV6-1 and TRBJ1-3; a weak D match, TRBD1 (6 bases). There are 15 residues in the CDR3. Per germline, CDR1 MNHNS and CDR2 SASEGT. The V gene lost 2 bases and the J gene lost 4 bases, with 12 bases spanning the gap. The CDR3 sequence: CASSEMGRGGNTIYF. Written as DNA, the CDR3 is TGTGCCAGCAGTGAAATGGGCAGGGGCGGAAACACCATATATTTT.

This clone was seen once. This chain uses TRBV5-1 with TRBJ2-2, with 8 bases identical to TRBD2. Looked up from germline, CDR1 is SGHRS and CDR2 is YFSETQ. The CDR3 runs to 15 residues. V lost 2 bases to trimming and J lost 2 bases; unmatched junction nucleotides: 2. The chain's CDR3 is CASSLAGVNTGELFF. In DNA, the CDR3 is TGCGCCAGCAGCTTAGCGGGAGTCAACACCGGGGAGCTGTTTTTT.

This clone was observed a single time. The rearrangement uses TRBV10-3 and TRBJ1-1; 11 bases fit TRBD1. V gave up 7 bases and J gave up 3 bases; unmatched junction bases: 13. Germline CDR1 and CDR2: ENHRY and SYGVKD. This CDR3 comprises 17 residues. CDR3: CAINSRLPGQGDTEAFF. CDR3 bases: TGTGCCATCAACTCAAGACTTCCGGGACAGGGGGACACTGAAGCTTTCTTT.

This clone was seen once. The rearrangement uses TRBV5-1 and TRBJ2-5; a possible D gene is TRBD1 (6 bases). Germline V lookup: CDR1 SGHRS, CDR2 YFSETQ. The CDR3 runs 15 residues. Between the trimmed V and J ends, which lost 0 bases and 1 base, there was a span of 10 bases. The CDR3 spells CASSLAGESQETQYF. The CDR3 bases are TGCGCCAGCAGCTTGGCAGGGGAGAGCCAAGAGACCCAGTACTTC. The complete variable domain, with remaining parts taken from reference TRBV5-1 and TRBJ2-5, reads KAGVTQTPRYLIKTRGQQVTLSCSPISGHRSVSWYQQTPGQGLQFLFEYFSETQRNKGNFPGRFSGRQFSNSRSEMNVSTLELGDSALYLCASSLAGESQETQYFGPGTRLLVL.

The J gene is TRBJ2-7, the V gene TRBV11-2; weak D call: TRBD1 (6 bases). This CDR3 spans 14 amino acids. V was clipped by 5 bases and J by 1 base, with 12 bases between them. Germline values: CDR1 SGHAT, CDR2 FQNNGV. CDR3 sequence reads: CASSRTRGSYEQYF. CDR3 nucleotide sequence: TGTGCCAGCAGCCGCACCAGGGGATCCTACGAGCAGTACTTC.

V and J are TRBV5-6 and TRBJ2-7; 7 nucleotides match TRBD1. V lost 4 bases to trimming and J lost 1 base; unmatched junction nucleotides: 11. The germline CDR1 and CDR2 sequences are SGHDT and YYEEEE. The CDR3 has 16 residues. The DNA of the CDR3 is TGTGCCAGCAGCCCAATCAGACAGGGTAGGTCCTACGAGCAGTACTTC. Translating it yields CASSPIRQGRSYEQYF.

V and J are TRBV28 and TRBJ1-2; D call uncertain. The CDR3 runs 13 residues. V gave up 5 bases and J gave up 2 bases, with 9 bases separating them. Germline lookup yields CDR1 MDHEN and CDR2 SYDVKM. CDR3 protein: CASSPSGNYGYTF. CDR3 DNA: TGTGCCAGCAGTCCTTCGGGGAACTATGGCTACACCTTC.

The rearrangement joins TRBV27 to TRBJ1-1; tentatively, D is TRBD1 (5 bases). The CDR3 extends over 16 amino acids. Germline CDR1 is MNHEY and CDR2 is SMNVEV (reference sequence). The V end was cut by 2 bases, the J end by 4 bases, with 17 bases between. In DNA form, the CDR3 reads TGTGCCAGCAGTTTAGCCCAGGGAGGGAGTGGCACTGAAGCTTTCTTT. As protein: CASSLAQGGSGTEAFF.

The V gene is TRBV27, the J gene TRBJ1-1; TRBD1 agrees at 8 bases. The CDR3 extends over 14 amino acids. Germline V lookup: CDR1 MNHEY, CDR2 SMNVEV (reference sequence). Trimming cost V 3 bases and J 5 bases; bases outside gene matches: 5. CDR3 in amino acids: CASSFQGAKTEAFF. The DNA for the CDR3 is TGTGCCAGCAGTTTTCAGGGGGCGAAAACTGAAGCTTTCTTT.

This sequence joins TRBV6-1 and TRBJ2-3; TRBD2 matches at 10 bases. CDR3 length equals 15 residues. V shed 8 bases and J 3 bases; nucleotides not matched to a gene: 8. Germline V gene sequence: CDR1 MNHNS, CDR2 SASEGT. The CDR3 DNA reads TGTGCCAGCCGCGAAAGCGGGGGGGCAACAGATACGCAGTATTTT. This encodes CASRESGGATDTQYF.

This clone showed up just a few times. J is TRBJ2-6 and V is TRBV4-2, with a weak D call TRBD1 (5 bases). Trimming took 1 base from V and 6 from J, leaving 13 bases between them. This CDR3 region has 16 residues. The germline CDR1 and CDR2 sequences are LGHNA and YNFKEQ. The CDR3 bases are TGTGCCAGCAGCCAAGTGACGGACATGCAGGCCAACGTCCTGACTTTC. Translation: CASSQVTDMQANVLTF.

This chain joins TRBV19 and TRBJ2-2; the D gene is possibly TRBD2 (6 bases). CDR1 is LNHDA, CDR2 SQIVND, per germline (reference sequence). Trimming cost V 6 bases and J 7 bases, with 18 bases left between them. There are 15 residues in the CDR3. This CDR3 reads CASRVAAIRDGELFF. In nucleotides, the CDR3 is TGTGCCAGTAGAGTAGCGGCTATTAGGGACGGGGAGCTGTTTTTT.

V usage is TRBV5-1 and J usage is TRBJ2-5, with 7 positions matching TRBD1. The CDR3 runs to 14 residues. V shed 4 bases and J 5 bases; nucleotides not matched to a gene: 8. From germline, CDR1 is SGHRS and CDR2 YFSETQ. CDR3 DNA: TGCGCCAGCAGCGATGGGACAGCGCTCGAGACCCAGTACTTC. This sequence encodes CASSDGTALETQYF.

V is TRBV5-6 and J is TRBJ2-1; 11 bases map to TRBD2. Germline loops: CDR1 SGHDT, CDR2 YYEEEE. CDR3 size: 15 residues. J lost 4 bases, V lost 3 bases, and 3 bases had no gene match. For the CDR3, the DNA is TGTGCCAGCAGCTCTAGCGGGGGGTTTTACAATGAGCAGTTCTTC. Translation: CASSSSGGFYNEQFF.

This clone was detected once. The germline gene is not matched at one end of the junction; a read error may be the cause. The same CDR3 can be traced to other DNA sequences in this sample. This chain joins TRBV6-5 and TRBJ1-1, with TRBD1 identical over 7 bases. CDR1 and CDR2 from the germline V gene are MNHEY and SVGAGI. The CDR3 spans 13 residues. The CDR3 sequence is CASSYPTGTEAFF. CDR3 nucleotides: TGTGCCAGTAGTTACCCGACAGGGACTGAAGCTTTCTTT.

This clone was observed a single time. The chain links TRBV7-8 to TRBJ2-5; 10 nucleotides agree with TRBD2. The ends lost 0 bases at V and 6 bases at J; junction bases unmatched: 19. Looked up from germline, CDR1 is SGHVS and CDR2 is FQNEAQ. The CDR3 runs 20 residues. CDR3 DNA: TGTGCCAGCAGCTTAGCGGTTCGGGGCCTAGCGGGGGATCCATTGAAGACCCAGTACTTC. Its protein is CASSLAVRGLAGDPLKTQYF.

The chain has TRBV4-2 and TRBJ2-7; 10 bases align to TRBD1. Per the germline V gene, CDR1 is LGHNA and CDR2 is YNFKEQ. V was pared by 0 bases and J by 4 bases, with 6 bases of the junction left unmatched. The CDR3 sequence is 16 residues long. This CDR3 reads CASSQEGWGQGYEQYF. CDR3 coding DNA: TGTGCCAGCAGCCAAGAAGGGTGGGGACAGGGGTACGAGCAGTACTTC.